These 16 T cell receptor beta chains came from one sample sequenced in a study of blood T cell repertoires in COVID-19. Sequencing used immunoSEQ multiplex PCR; TCRdb keeps in-frame clones, though not all of them. The table lists 45,000 or so clones, approximately 90% of them singletons. Sequencing was carried out using peripheral blood. These receptors were collected from a woman aged 80 or over in a cohort sampled during active or convalescent COVID-19.

V usage is TRBV7-2 and J usage is TRBJ1-6, with TRBD1 matching over 8 bases. CDR3 length equals 19 residues. Trimming cost V 1 base and J 7 bases; bases outside gene matches: 15. Germline V gene sequence: CDR1 SGHTA, CDR2 FQGNSA. The CDR3 region has the DNA TGTGCCAGCAGCTTAGGGCCGGACAGGGTCGGACTGCGGAATTCACCCCTCCACTTT. Encoded protein: CASSLGPDRVGLRNSPLHF. The complete variable domain, with remaining parts taken from reference TRBV7-2 and TRBJ1-6, reads GAGVSQSPSNKVTEKGKDVELRCDPISGHTALYWYRQSLGQGLEFLIYFQGNSAPDKSGLPSDRFSAERTGGSVSTLTIQRTQQEDSAVYLCASSLGPDRVGLRNSPLHFGNGTRLTVT.

This clone has a single count. The rearrangement uses TRBV5-6 and TRBJ2-7; TRBD2 is a possible D gene (7 bases). Trimming took 2 bases from V and 2 from J, leaving 20 bases between them. The CDR3 loop spans 17 amino acids. Germline-derived CDR1 and CDR2 are SGHDT and YYEEEE. CDR3: CASSLRDLDGGPYEQYF. In nucleotides, the CDR3 is TGTGCCAGCAGCTTACGAGACCTGGACGGGGGGCCCTACGAGCAGTACTTC.

V gene TRBV13 combines with J gene TRBJ2-4; a weak D match, TRBD2 (6 bases). Germline loops: CDR1 PRHDT, CDR2 FYEKMQ (reference sequence). The CDR3 is 13 amino acids. V dropped 4 bases and J dropped 15 bases, with 19 bases sitting between them. This chain's CDR3 is CASSSREGGLMYF. DNA of the CDR3: TGTGCCAGCAGCTCGAGAGAGGGAGGTTTGATGTACTTC.

V and J are TRBV3-1 (or the pseudogene TRBV3-2) and TRBJ1-1; no clear D. V lost 1 base and J lost 8, with 11 bases in between. CDR3 length: 13 residues. Germline CDR1 and CDR2: LGHDT and YNNKEL (reference sequence). The CDR3 DNA follows: TGTGCCAGCAGCCAAGTCAGCGGATTCGAAGCTTTCTTT. Protein: CASSQVSGFEAFF.

In this sample, this clone turned up a few times. V and J are TRBV14 and TRBJ1-2, with D hard to call. Trimming stripped 1 base from V and 1 base from J, with 10 bases between. Germline assignment: CDR1 SGHDN and CDR2 FVKESK. The CDR3 runs to 15 residues. As DNA, the CDR3 is TGTGCCAGCAGCCAAGGTTGGAGGGATAACTATGGCTACACCTTC. It codes for CASSQGWRDNYGYTF. Full variable domain (rest looked up from reference TRBV14 and TRBJ1-2): EAGVTQFPSHSVIEKGQTVTLRCDPISGHDNLYWYRRVMGKEIKFLLHFVKESKQDESGMPNNRFLAERTGGTYSTLKVQPAELEDSGVYFCASSQGWRDNYGYTFGSGTRLTVV.

The rearrangement joins TRBV5-1 to TRBJ1-4; D gene unclear. Germline assignment: CDR1 SGHRS and CDR2 YFSETQ. V was trimmed by 7 bases and J by 2 bases, leaving 18 bases between them. The CDR3 is made up of 16 amino acids. The CDR3 loop reads CASSWGATRTNEKLFF. CDR3 coding DNA: TGCGCCAGCTCGTGGGGAGCTACTAGGACTAATGAAAAACTGTTTTTT.

The V and J genes are TRBV4-1 and TRBJ2-1, with TRBD2 matching over 8 bases. Per the germline V gene, CDR1 is MGHRA and CDR2 is YSYEKL. The CDR3 loop spans 18 amino acids. The V gene end was trimmed by 0 bases and the J gene end by 9 bases; junction bases not matched to a gene: 16. CDR3 residues: CASSQDPAIAGRLGEQFF. CDR3 in DNA: TGCGCCAGCAGCCAAGATCCCGCGATAGCGGGGCGTCTTGGTGAGCAGTTCTTC.

The chain carries TRBV7-8 and TRBJ2-2; TRBD2 agrees at 12 bases. Trimming took 6 bases from V and 7 from J; bases not matched to a gene: 9. This CDR3 contains 16 residues. CDR1 is SGHVS, CDR2 FQNEAQ, per germline. DNA for the CDR3: TGTGCCAGCAGTTACCCTAGCGGGAGGGCCCTCGGGGAGCTGTTTTTT. Its protein is CASSYPSGRALGELFF.

J is TRBJ1-1 and V is TRBV3-1 (or the pseudogene TRBV3-2); weak D call: TRBD1 (6 bases). From germline, CDR1 is LGHDT and CDR2 YNNKEL (reference sequence). There are 14 residues in the CDR3. V was shortened by 1 base and J by 1 base, with 7 bases between the two germline ends. CDR3 in amino acids: CASSQGTENTEAFF. CDR3 in DNA: TGTGCCAGCAGCCAAGGGACAGAGAACACTGAAGCTTTCTTT.

The V and J genes are TRBV6-1 and TRBJ2-2, with a tentative D call TRBD1 (5 bases). The CDR3 sequence is 14 residues long. Germline V gene sequence: CDR1 MNHNS, CDR2 SASEGT. V was clipped by 2 bases and J by 8 bases, with 12 bases between them. CDR3 residues: CASSELGREGELFF. In nucleotides, the CDR3 is TGTGCCAGCAGTGAACTAGGCAGGGAAGGGGAGCTGTTTTTT.

This clone was detected a few times. This chain links TRBV5-1 with TRBJ2-5; 10 bases are shared with TRBD1. Germline loops: CDR1 SGHRS, CDR2 YFSETQ. The ends lost 4 bases at V and 5 bases at J; junction bases unmatched: 5. CDR3 length: 14 residues. The CDR3 reads CASSPGTGVETQYF. As DNA, the CDR3 is TGCGCCAGCAGCCCCGGGACAGGGGTGGAGACCCAGTACTTC.

This rearrangement joins TRBV6-1 to TRBJ1-1; D remains unclear. The CDR3 spans 13 residues. CDR1 is MNHNS, CDR2 SASEGT, per germline. The V end lost 0 bases, the J end lost 4 bases, and 6 bases lay between the germline ends. This CDR3 is CASSEARGTEAFF. The CDR3 nucleotides read TGTGCCAGCAGTGAAGCCCGGGGCACTGAAGCTTTCTTT.

The rearrangement joins TRBV29-1 to TRBJ2-7, with TRBD1 matching 7 bases. Trimming cost V 3 bases and J 2 bases; bases outside gene matches: 10. The CDR3 consists of 15 residues. Germline CDR1 reads SQVTM; CDR2 reads ANQGSEA. CDR3 bases: TGCAGCGTTGATAACCGGACAGGTGGCCCCTACGAGCAGTACTTC. Translated, it gives CSVDNRTGGPYEQYF.

The genes are TRBV7-9 and TRBJ2-7, with TRBD2 matching 7 bases. The CDR3 is 18 residues long. With 4 bases clipped from V and 3 bases from J, the junction kept 18 bases outside the gene matches. CDR1 is SEHNR and CDR2 is FQNEAQ in the germline V gene (reference sequence). This CDR3 reads CASSYDLWGGPMRYEQYF. The CDR3, as DNA: TGTGCCAGCAGCTACGACCTCTGGGGGGGTCCTATGCGCTACGAGCAGTACTTC.

The genes are TRBV5-1 and TRBJ2-5, with 8 bases fitting TRBD1. V shed 4 bases, J shed 5 bases, and the junction held 13 bases outside the gene matches. The CDR3 sequence is 16 residues long. Germline V gives CDR1 SGHRS, CDR2 YFSETQ. CDR3 bases: TGCGCCAGCAGCCCTGGACAGGGTTGGACCTTGGAGACCCAGTACTTC. It is translated as CASSPGQGWTLETQYF.

The chain has TRBV7-9 and TRBJ2-1; TRBD1 matches 8 bases. The J segment lost 1 base and the V segment lost 6 bases, leaving 17 bases of the junction unmatched. Germline V CDR1 and CDR2: SEHNR, FQNEAQ (reference sequence). The CDR3 is made up of 19 amino acids. The CDR3 sequence: CASRSARDRQNRSYNEQFF. The DNA of the CDR3 is TGTGCCAGCAGAAGTGCCCGGGACAGGCAGAATAGGTCCTACAATGAGCAGTTCTTC.